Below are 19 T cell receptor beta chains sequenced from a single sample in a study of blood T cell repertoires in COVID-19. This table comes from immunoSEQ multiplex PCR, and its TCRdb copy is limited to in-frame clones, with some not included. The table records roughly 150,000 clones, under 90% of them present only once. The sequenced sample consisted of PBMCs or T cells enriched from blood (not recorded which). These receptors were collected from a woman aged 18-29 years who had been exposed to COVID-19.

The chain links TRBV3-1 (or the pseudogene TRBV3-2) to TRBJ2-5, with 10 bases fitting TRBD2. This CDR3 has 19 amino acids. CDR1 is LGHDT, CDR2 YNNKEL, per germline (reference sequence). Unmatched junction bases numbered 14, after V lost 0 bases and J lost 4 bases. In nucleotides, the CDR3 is TGTGCCAGCAGCCAAGATCTTCCGGTTGGTCTAGCGGGAGTAGAGACCCAGTACTTC. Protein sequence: CASSQDLPVGLAGVETQYF.

The CDR3 protein is CVYNRAREQYF. The CDR3 bases are TGTGTCTACAACAGGGCTCGGGAGCAGTACTTC. The chain combines TRBV24-1 with TRBJ2-7; D may be TRBD1 (6 bases). Germline V gene sequence: CDR1 KGHDR, CDR2 SFDVKD. The CDR3 has 11 amino acids.

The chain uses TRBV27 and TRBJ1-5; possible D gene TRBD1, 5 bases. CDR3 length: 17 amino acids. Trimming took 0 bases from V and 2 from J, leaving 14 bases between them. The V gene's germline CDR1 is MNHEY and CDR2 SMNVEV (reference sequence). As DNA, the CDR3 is TGTGCCAGCAGTTTATCGTCTCAGGGATTTGGCAATCAGCCCCAGCATTTT. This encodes CASSLSSQGFGNQPQHF.

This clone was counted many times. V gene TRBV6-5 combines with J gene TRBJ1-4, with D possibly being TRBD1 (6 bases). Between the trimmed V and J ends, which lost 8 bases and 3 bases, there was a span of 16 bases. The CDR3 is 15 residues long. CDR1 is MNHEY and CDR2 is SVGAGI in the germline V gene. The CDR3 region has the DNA TGTGCCAGCCGCCTGATGGGGGGGCCTAATGAAAAACTGTTTTTT. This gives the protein CASRLMGGPNEKLFF.

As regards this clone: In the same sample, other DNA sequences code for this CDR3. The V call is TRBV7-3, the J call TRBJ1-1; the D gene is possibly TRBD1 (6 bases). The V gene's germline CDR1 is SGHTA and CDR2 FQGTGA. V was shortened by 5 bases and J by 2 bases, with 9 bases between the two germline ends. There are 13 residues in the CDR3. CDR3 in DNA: TGTGCCAGCAGCCAACAGGGAAACACTGAAGCTTTCTTT. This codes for CASSQQGNTEAFF. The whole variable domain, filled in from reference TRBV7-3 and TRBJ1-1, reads GAGVSQTPSNKVTEKGKYVELRCDPISGHTALYWYRQSLGQGPEFLIYFQGTGAADDSGLPNDRFFAVRPEGSVSTLKIQRTERGDSAVYLCASSQQGNTEAFFGQGTRLTVV.

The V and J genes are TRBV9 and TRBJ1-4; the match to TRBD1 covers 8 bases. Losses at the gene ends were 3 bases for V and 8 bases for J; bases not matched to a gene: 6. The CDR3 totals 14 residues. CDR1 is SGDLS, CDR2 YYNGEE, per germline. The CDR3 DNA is TGTGCCAGCAGCGAAGGACAGGGAGGGGAAAAACTGTTTTTT. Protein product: CASSEGQGGEKLFF.

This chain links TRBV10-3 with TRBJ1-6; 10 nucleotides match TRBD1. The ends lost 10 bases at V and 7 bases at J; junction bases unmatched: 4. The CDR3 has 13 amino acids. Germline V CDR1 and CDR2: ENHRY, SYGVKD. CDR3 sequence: CATGTGENSPLHF. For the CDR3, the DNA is TGTGCCACCGGGACAGGGGAGAATTCACCCCTCCACTTT.

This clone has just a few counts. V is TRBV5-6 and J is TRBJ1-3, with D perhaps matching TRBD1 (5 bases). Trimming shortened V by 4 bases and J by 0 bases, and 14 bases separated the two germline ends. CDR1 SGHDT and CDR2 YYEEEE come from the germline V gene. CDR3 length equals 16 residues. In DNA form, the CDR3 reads TGTGCCAGCAGCCCCGGGGGGGGGTACTCTGGAAACACCATATATTTT. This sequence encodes CASSPGGGYSGNTIYF.

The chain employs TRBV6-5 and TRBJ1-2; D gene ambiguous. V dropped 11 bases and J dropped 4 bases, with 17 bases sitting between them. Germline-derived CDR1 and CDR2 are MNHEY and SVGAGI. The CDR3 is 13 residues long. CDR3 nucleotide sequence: TGTGCCGTCCTCGGAGAGGGCCGCTATGGCTACACCTTC. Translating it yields CAVLGEGRYGYTF.

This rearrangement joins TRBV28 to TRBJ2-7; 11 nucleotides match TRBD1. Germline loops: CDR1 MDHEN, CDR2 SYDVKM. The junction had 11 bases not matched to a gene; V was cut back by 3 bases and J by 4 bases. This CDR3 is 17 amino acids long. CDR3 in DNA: TGTGCCAGCAGTTTTGCCGGGACAGGGGGTCCTCGGTACGAGCAGTACTTC. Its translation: CASSFAGTGGPRYEQYF.

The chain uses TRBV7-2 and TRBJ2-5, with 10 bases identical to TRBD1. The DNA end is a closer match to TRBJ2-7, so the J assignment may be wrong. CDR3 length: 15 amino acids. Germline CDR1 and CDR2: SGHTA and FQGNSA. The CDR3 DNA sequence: TGTGCCAGCAGCTTAGCCGGGACAGGGGCCTACGAGCAGTACTTC. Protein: CASSLAGTGAYEQYF.

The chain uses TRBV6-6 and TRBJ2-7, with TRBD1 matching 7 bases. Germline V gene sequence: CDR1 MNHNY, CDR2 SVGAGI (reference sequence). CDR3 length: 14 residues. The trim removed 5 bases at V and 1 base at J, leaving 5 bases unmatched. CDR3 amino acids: CASSLTQGSYEQYF. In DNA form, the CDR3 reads TGTGCCAGCAGTCTTACACAGGGGTCCTACGAGCAGTACTTC.

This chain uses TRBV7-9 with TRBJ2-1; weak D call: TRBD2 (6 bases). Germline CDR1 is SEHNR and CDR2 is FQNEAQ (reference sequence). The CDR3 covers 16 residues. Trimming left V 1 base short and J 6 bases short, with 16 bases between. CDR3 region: CASSLEGSGPLNEQFF. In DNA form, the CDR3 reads TGTGCCAGCAGCTTAGAAGGTAGCGGTCCCCTCAATGAGCAGTTCTTC.

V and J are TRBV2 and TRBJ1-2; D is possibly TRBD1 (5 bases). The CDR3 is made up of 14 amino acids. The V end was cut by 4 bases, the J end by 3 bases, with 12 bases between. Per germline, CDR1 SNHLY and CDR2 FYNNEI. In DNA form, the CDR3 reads TGTGCCAGCAGTGCAGTAGGCAGGGACTATGGCTACACCTTC. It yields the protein CASSAVGRDYGYTF.

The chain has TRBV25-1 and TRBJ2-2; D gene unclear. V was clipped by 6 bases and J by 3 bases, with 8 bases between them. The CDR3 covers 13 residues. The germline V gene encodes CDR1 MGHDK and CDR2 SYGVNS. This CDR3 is CASRPGHTGELFF. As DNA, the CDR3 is TGTGCCAGCAGGCCGGGTCACACCGGGGAGCTGTTTTTT.

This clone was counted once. The CDR3 coding sequence is TGCGCCAGCAGCTTGGGAGAATTTACCTACGAGCAGTACTTC. Translation gives CASSLGEFTYEQYF. V usage is TRBV5-1 and J usage is TRBJ2-7; D is uncertain. The CDR3 has 14 amino acids. V was cut by 0 bases and J by 2 bases, with 9 bases left in between. CDR1 and CDR2 from the germline V gene are SGHRS and YFSETQ.

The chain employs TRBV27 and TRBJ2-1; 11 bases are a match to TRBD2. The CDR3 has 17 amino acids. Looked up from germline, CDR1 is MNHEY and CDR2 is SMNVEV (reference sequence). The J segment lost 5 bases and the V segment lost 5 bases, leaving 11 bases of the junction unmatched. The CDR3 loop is CASSLPPGTSGHNEQFF. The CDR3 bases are TGTGCCAGCAGTCTACCCCCGGGGACTAGCGGACACAATGAGCAGTTCTTC.

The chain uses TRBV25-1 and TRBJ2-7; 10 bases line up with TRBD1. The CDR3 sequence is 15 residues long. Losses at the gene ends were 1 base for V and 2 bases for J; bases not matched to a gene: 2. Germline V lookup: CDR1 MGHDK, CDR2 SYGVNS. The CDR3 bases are TGTGCCAGCAGTGAATCGGGGACAGGGGCCTACGAGCAGTACTTC. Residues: CASSESGTGAYEQYF.

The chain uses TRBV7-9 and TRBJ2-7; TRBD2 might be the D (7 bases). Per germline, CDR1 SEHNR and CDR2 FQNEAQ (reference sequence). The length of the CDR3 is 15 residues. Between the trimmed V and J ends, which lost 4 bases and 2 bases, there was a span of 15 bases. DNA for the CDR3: TGTGCCAGCAGCTCTCTGGGCGGGGGCACCTACGAGCAGTACTTC. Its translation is CASSSLGGGTYEQYF. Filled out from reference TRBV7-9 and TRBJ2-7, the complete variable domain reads DTGVSQNPRHKITKRGQNVTFRCDPISEHNRLYWYRQTLGQGPEFLTYFQNEAQLEKSRLLSDRFSAERPKGSFSTLEIQRTEQGDSAMYLCASSSLGGGTYEQYFGPGTRLTVT.